This TCR beta chain was retrieved from a study of T cells after posttransplantation cyclophosphamide. Study-wide results and limits: Donor-recipient repertoire similarity was low at 1-2 months, rising over year one. Skin or GI-infiltrating T cells shared few TRB sequences with blood. Recipient CMV seropositivity and CMV reactivation strongly tracked TRB clonality.

Cells defined as naive were viable CD3+CD4+ or CD3+CD8+ and CCR7+CD45RA+CD45RO-CD95-CD27+CD28+. Measured with immunoSEQ multiplex PCR; TCRdb has only the in-frame clones, and not every one. The sample consists of 7,500 to 10,000 clones, roughly 98% of them appearing once. Trimming took 3 bases from V and 8 from J, leaving 19 bases between them. Germline V gene sequence: CDR1 SGHVS, CDR2 FQNEAQ. The CDR3 loop spans 15 amino acids. As regards this clone: Its antigen is not known.

The chain uses TRBV7-8 and TRBJ1-2, with D maybe TRBD1 (5 bases). The source material was naive CD4+ T cells sorted from PBMCs. This receptor was taken from a woman aged 55-70 years in good health, CMV-negative, and a related stem cell transplant donor. CDR3 amino acids: CASSFGYRISQGYTF. The DNA of the CDR3 is TGTGCCAGCAGCTTTGGTTACAGGATCTCGCAGGGCTACACCTTC.